Below, 19 T cell receptor beta chains from the same sample are listed, as sequenced in a study of early T cells in non-severe SARS-CoV-2 infection. Via MiXCR, TCRdb re-called the 5' RACE reads, giving one row per CDR3 protein. The repertoire consists of some 46,000 distinct CDR3 sequences, with about 5.7% occurring once and the leading ten covering about 20%. This specimen was whole blood, taken at baseline. The receptors were gathered from an adult who was a healthcare worker with PCR-confirmed SARS-CoV-2 infection or an uninfected control (not recorded which).

By sample fraction, this clonotype is medium-sized. The rearrangement links TRBV7-3 to TRBJ2-2; 13 nucleotides align to TRBD2. The CDR3 sequence is 20 residues long. In germline, CDR1 is SGHTA, CDR2 FQGTGA. The trim removed 3 bases at V and 5 bases at J, leaving 15 bases unmatched. Written as DNA, the CDR3 is TGTGCCAGCAGCTTGAACTACGCCGGGACTAGCGGGGTTGGGACCGGGGAGCTGTTTTTT. This encodes CASSLNYAGTSGVGTGELFF. Variable domain in full (rest from reference TRBV7-3 and TRBJ2-2): GAGVSQTPSNKVTEKGKYVELRCDPISGHTALYWYRQSLGQGPEFLIYFQGTGAADDSGLPNDRFFAVRPEGSVSTLKIQRTERGDSAVYLCASSLNYAGTSGVGTGELFFGEGSRLTVL.

The rearrangement links TRBV7-9 to TRBJ1-2; possibly TRBD1 for D (5 bases). Deletions cut 2 bases from V and 6 bases from J, with 19 bases between. In germline, CDR1 is SEHNR, CDR2 FQNEAQ (reference sequence). CDR3 length: 16 amino acids. CDR3 sequence (DNA): TGTGCCAGCAGCTTAACGGCAGGGCCCGTTCAGGATGGCTACACCTTC. It yields the protein CASSLTAGPVQDGYTF.

This clonotype was observed at least ten times. V gene TRBV21-1 combines with J gene TRBJ1-1; the table's D call, TRBD1, has no DNA check behind it. TRBV21-1 is marked as a pseudogene. The CDR3 runs to 12 residues. CDR3 bases: TGTGCCAGCAAGGGGCAGGCGACTGAAGCTTTCTTT. It yields the protein CASKGQATEAFF.

This clonotype has ten or more counts. The chain joins TRBV18 to TRBJ1-3, with TRBD1 matching 8 bases. The CDR3 has 18 amino acids. The V gene end was trimmed by 2 bases and the J gene end by 3 bases; junction bases not matched to a gene: 12. Germline values: CDR1 KGHSH, CDR2 LQKENI. The CDR3 DNA reads TGTGCCAGCTCACCAAGGGCCCCAGGGGGCGCGGATGGAAACACCATATATTTT. It specifies CASSPRAPGGADGNTIYF. The complete variable domain, with remaining parts taken from reference TRBV18 and TRBJ1-3, reads NAGVMQNPRHLVRRRGQEARLRCSPMKGHSHVYWYRQLPEEGLKFMVYLQKENIIDESGMPKERFSAEFPKEGPSILRIQQVVRGDSAAYFCASSPRAPGGADGNTIYFGEGSWLTVV.

This clonotype showed up many times. This chain connects TRBV20-1 to TRBJ1-1, with unresolved D. There are 11 residues in the CDR3. Trimming took 2 bases from V and 8 from J, leaving 9 bases between them. Germline V gene sequence: CDR1 DFQATT, CDR2 SNEGSKA (reference sequence). The CDR3 sequence is CSARQVPEAFF. The CDR3 region has the DNA TGCAGTGCTAGACAAGTACCCGAAGCTTTCTTT.

This clonotype was found many times. The genes are TRBV12-3 or TRBV12-4 and TRBJ2-7, with TRBD2 identical over 8 bases. The V segment lost 6 bases and the J segment 0 bases; nucleotides outside the gene matches: 4. This CDR3 is 14 amino acids long. The CDR3 loop reads CASSKSGSSYEQYF. CDR3 nucleotide sequence: TGTGCCAGCAGCAAGAGCGGGAGCTCCTACGAGCAGTACTTC.

This clonotype occurred many times. This sequence joins TRBV6-6 and TRBJ1-5, with D uncertain. Trimming cost V 0 bases and J 7 bases, with 13 bases left between them. Germline V gives CDR1 MNHNY, CDR2 SVGAGI (reference sequence). This CDR3 region has 15 residues. In nucleotides, the CDR3 is TGTGCCAGCAGTTACTCGATATCGGGTGGACAGCCCCAGCATTTT. Its protein is CASSYSISGGQPQHF.

At least ten counts were recorded for this clonotype. The chain is built from TRBV12-3 or TRBV12-4 and TRBJ1-1; TRBD1 might be the D (6 bases). The CDR3 runs 12 residues. The V end lost 5 bases, the J end lost 7 bases, and 11 bases lay between the germline ends. The CDR3 DNA follows: TGTGCCAGCAGTACCGGGGGCAGTGAAGCTTTCTTT. Its translation is CASSTGGSEAFF.

This clonotype was picked up a small number of times. The V and J genes are TRBV18 and TRBJ2-3; a weak D match, TRBD2 (5 bases). Germline V gene sequence: CDR1 KGHSH, CDR2 LQKENI. Trimming left V 3 bases short and J 0 bases short, with 10 bases between. The CDR3 spans 15 residues. The CDR3 spells CASSPDFMSTDTQYF. The CDR3 DNA reads TGTGCCAGCTCACCGGACTTCATGAGCACAGATACGCAGTATTTT. The entire variable domain, with the rest obtained from reference TRBV18 and TRBJ2-3, is as follows: NAGVMQNPRHLVRRRGQEARLRCSPMKGHSHVYWYRQLPEEGLKFMVYLQKENIIDESGMPKERFSAEFPKEGPSILRIQQVVRGDSAAYFCASSPDFMSTDTQYFGPGTRLTVL.

The table lists this clonotype with many counts. The J gene is TRBJ1-6, the V gene TRBV4-3; D remains unclear. The CDR3 sequence is 15 residues long. V was pared by 4 bases and J by 8 bases, with 15 bases between. CDR1 LGHNA and CDR2 YSLEER come from the germline V gene. The CDR3 region is CASSLNLRVDSPLHF. The CDR3 DNA reads TGCGCCAGCAGCCTCAACTTGAGGGTTGATTCACCCCTCCACTTT.

This clonotype was seen a handful of times. The chain recombines TRBV21-1 with TRBJ1-1. TRBV21-1 is reported as a pseudogene. The CDR3 contains 13 residues. The CDR3 sequence is CASSIRMNTEAFF. CDR3 coding DNA: TGTGCCAGCAGCATCAGGATGAACACTGAAGCTTTCTTT.

The J gene is TRBJ2-7, the V gene TRBV4-2; no clear D gene. Germline V gene sequence: CDR1 LGHNA, CDR2 YNFKEQ. This CDR3 has 17 amino acids. The V end was cut by 3 bases, the J end by 1 base, with 19 bases between. The CDR3 protein is CASSHKPPGEGSYEQYF. CDR3 bases: TGTGCCAGCAGCCACAAACCTCCAGGTGAAGGGTCCTACGAGCAGTACTTC.

This clonotype appeared many times. J is TRBJ2-7 and V is TRBV6-2 or TRBV6-3, with D possibly matching TRBD2 (6 bases). V was shortened by 8 bases and J by 6 bases, with 14 bases between the two germline ends. Per the germline V gene, CDR1 is MNHEY and CDR2 is SVGEGT. The CDR3 contains 12 residues. The CDR3 DNA reads TGTGCCAGCCCCCTGGGGGGAACCGAGCAGTACTTC. Its protein product is CASPLGGTEQYF.

This clonotype was seen many times. This rearrangement joins TRBV19 to TRBJ2-4; D is ambiguous. CDR1 and CDR2 (germline): LNHDA, SQIVND (reference sequence). The CDR3 consists of 11 residues. The ends were cut back, 5 bases at V and 9 bases at J, with 8 bases in the middle. The CDR3 DNA sequence: TGTGCCAGTAGTGACGACGGCATTCAGTACTTC. Protein: CASSDDGIQYF.

The chain has TRBV5-1 and TRBJ2-7, with 8 bases lining up with TRBD1. CDR1 and CDR2 (germline): SGHRS, YFSETQ. The CDR3 covers 12 residues. V lost 4 bases to trimming and J lost 6 bases; unmatched junction nucleotides: 3. CDR3 DNA: TGCGCCAGCAGCAACGACAGGGGCGAGCAGTACTTC. This sequence encodes CASSNDRGEQYF.

In this sample, this clonotype turned up a few times. The chain carries TRBV27 and TRBJ1-1; TRBD1 is a possible D gene (6 bases). Trimming left V 2 bases short and J 7 bases short, with 11 bases between. This CDR3 region has 13 residues. CDR1 MNHEY and CDR2 SMNVEV come from the germline V gene (reference sequence). CDR3: CASSLEGVSEAFF. The CDR3 nucleotides read TGTGCCAGCAGTTTAGAGGGGGTGAGTGAAGCTTTCTTT.

This clonotype was counted at least ten times. The rearrangement links TRBV20-1 to TRBJ2-1; D remains unclear. Germline loops: CDR1 DFQATT, CDR2 SNEGSKA (reference sequence). The CDR3 contains 16 residues. The germline V and J ends were trimmed by 0 bases and 5 bases, with 17 bases remaining between them. The CDR3, as DNA: TGCAGTGCTAGAGAGTTGATGGGATACGGAGACAATGAGCAGTTCTTC. Its translation is CSARELMGYGDNEQFF.

By share of the sample, this clonotype is medium-sized (0.01 to 0.1%). The chain has TRBV9 and TRBJ1-4, with D possibly being TRBD1 (5 bases). Trimming took off 7 bases at V and 4 bases at J, with 14 bases between the two ends. The germline gives CDR1 SGDLS, CDR2 YYNGEE. The CDR3 loop spans 14 amino acids. As DNA, the CDR3 is TGTGCCAGCCCCCCGTGGGGACTTAATGAAAAACTGTTTTTT. It is translated as CASPPWGLNEKLFF.

This clonotype appeared many times. The genes are TRBV9 and TRBJ1-4; D unclear. The germline V and J ends were trimmed by 4 bases and 4 bases, with 17 bases remaining between them. The V gene's germline CDR1 is SGDLS and CDR2 YYNGEE. The CDR3 sequence is 16 residues long. DNA for the CDR3: TGTGCCAGCAGCTCCGAAGCGGGAGGTATTAATGAAAAACTGTTTTTT. It is translated as CASSSEAGGINEKLFF.